This is a list of T cell receptor beta chains from one sample in a study of blood T cell repertoires in COVID-19. Using immunoSEQ multiplex PCR, the repertoire was profiled, and TCRdb retains in-frame clones only, with some absent. This sample has about 310,000 clones; approximately 83% occur once, and the top ten carry 2.2%. Sequencing was done on a sample of PBMCs or T cells enriched from blood (not recorded which). These TCRs come from a young man who had recovered from COVID-19. Both conserved end residues are part of each CDR3. A D gene is named only where the DNA matches it firmly. Where a row states a size, it is once, few, many or the class of an expanded clone; other rows omit it.

v_call: TRBV9
d_call: TRBD2
clone_size: .
j_call: TRBJ2-1
cdr3_nt: TGTGCCAGCAGCGAGCGGGGTAGTAGCTCCTACAATGAGCAGTTCTTC
cdr3_aa: CASSERGSSSYNEQFF

v_call: TRBV7-2
d_call: TRBD1
clone_size: .
j_call: TRBJ1-2
cdr3_nt: TGTGCCAGCAGCACTGGACAGGCCGTGGCATATGGCTACACCTTC
cdr3_aa: CASSTGQAVAYGYTF

v_call: TRBV19
d_call: .
clone_size: .
j_call: TRBJ2-5
cdr3_nt: TGTGCCAGTAGTCCGGGGACCGGGACAACGAAGACCCAGTACTTC
cdr3_aa: CASSPGTGTTKTQYF

v_call: TRBV6-2/TRBV6-3
d_call: .
clone_size: .
j_call: TRBJ2-5
cdr3_nt: TGTGCCAGCAGTCCCTCGCCTAGCCCAGAGACCCAGTACTTC
cdr3_aa: CASSPSPSPETQYF

v_call: TRBV28
d_call: TRBD1
clone_size: .
j_call: TRBJ1-3
cdr3_nt: TGTGCCAGCAGTTCGACAGGGCACTCTGGAAACACCATATATTTT
cdr3_aa: CASSSTGHSGNTIYF

v_call: TRBV15
d_call: .
clone_size: .
j_call: TRBJ1-1
cdr3_nt: TGTGCCACCAGCAGAGATCCAACAGGCCAGAACACTGAAGCTTTCTTT
cdr3_aa: CATSRDPTGQNTEAFF

v_call: TRBV5-1
d_call: .
clone_size: .
j_call: TRBJ2-7
cdr3_nt: TGCGCCAGCAGTCACTCCGACTTCAGAGACGAGCAGTACTTC
cdr3_aa: CASSHSDFRDEQYF

v_call: TRBV18
d_call: TRBD1
clone_size: many
j_call: TRBJ2-1
cdr3_nt: TGTGCCAGCTCACCCGGGGGACAGGATGGCCAGCAGTTCTTC
cdr3_aa: CASSPGGQDGQQFF

v_call: TRBV4-2
d_call: TRBD1
clone_size: .
j_call: TRBJ2-5
cdr3_nt: TGTGCCAGCAGCAAAGAAGGGAGACAGGGAGAGACCCAGTACTTC
cdr3_aa: CASSKEGRQGETQYF

v_call: TRBV5-1
d_call: .
clone_size: .
j_call: TRBJ1-5
cdr3_nt: TGCGCCAGCAGCTTGGACGGACAGTCCAATCAGCCCCAGCATTTT
cdr3_aa: CASSLDGQSNQPQHF

v_call: TRBV7-9
d_call: TRBD2
clone_size: .
j_call: TRBJ2-3
cdr3_nt: TGTGCCAGCAGCTCTCGATTAACTAGCGGGGGGACAGATACGCAGTATTTT
cdr3_aa: CASSSRLTSGGTDTQYF

v_call: TRBV3-1/TRBV3-2
d_call: .
clone_size: .
j_call: TRBJ1-6
cdr3_nt: TGTGCCAGCAGCCCCGACAGGCGGAATTCACCCCTCCACTTT
cdr3_aa: CASSPDRRNSPLHF